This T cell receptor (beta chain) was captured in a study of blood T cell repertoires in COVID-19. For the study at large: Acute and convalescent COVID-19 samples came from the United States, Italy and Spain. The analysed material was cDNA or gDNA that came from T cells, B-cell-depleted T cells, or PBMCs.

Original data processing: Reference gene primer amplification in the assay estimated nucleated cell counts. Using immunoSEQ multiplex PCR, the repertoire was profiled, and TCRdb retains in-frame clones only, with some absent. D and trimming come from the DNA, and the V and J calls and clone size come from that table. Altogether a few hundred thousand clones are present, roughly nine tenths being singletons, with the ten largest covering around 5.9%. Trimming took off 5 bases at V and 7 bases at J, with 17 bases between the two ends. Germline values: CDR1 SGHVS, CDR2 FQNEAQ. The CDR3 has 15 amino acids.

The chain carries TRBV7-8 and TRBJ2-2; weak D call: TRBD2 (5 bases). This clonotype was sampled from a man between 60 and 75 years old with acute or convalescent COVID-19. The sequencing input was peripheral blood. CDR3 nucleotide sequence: TGTGCCAGCAGCATAACGACGGGGAGAGGCGGGGAGCTGTTTTTT. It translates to CASSITTGRGGELFF.